One sample yielded the 18 T cell receptor beta chains listed below, sequenced in a study of blood T cell repertoires in COVID-19. The protocol was immunoSEQ multiplex PCR, while the TCRdb copy is restricted to in-frame clones and leaves out a portion. Of under 150,000 clones detected, approximately 84% appear once; the ten largest clones hold 5.5% to 7%. Sequenced sample: peripheral blood. Source of these receptors: a human donor in a cohort sampled during active COVID-19.

The table lists this clone with a count of one. The chain has TRBV5-8 and TRBJ1-5; 7 nucleotides match TRBD1. This CDR3 contains 15 residues. Losses at the gene ends were 4 bases for V and 1 base for J; bases not matched to a gene: 5. Germline V lookup: CDR1 SGHTS, CDR2 YDEGEE. The CDR3: CASSEGAASNQPQHF. The DNA for the CDR3 is TGTGCCAGCAGCGAGGGGGCGGCGAGCAATCAGCCCCAGCATTTT.

This clone has a single count. The junction and the germline gene differ at one end; a read error may be behind it. V gene TRBV6-1 combines with J gene TRBJ1-2; a possible D gene is TRBD1 (5 bases). CDR3 length: 13 residues. Germline V CDR1 and CDR2: MNHNS, SASEGT. The CDR3 DNA sequence: TGTGTCAGCAGGGAAGGGAGCCTCTATGGCTACACCTTC. The encoded protein is CVSREGSLYGYTF.

The V call is TRBV5-5, the J call TRBJ2-3, with a weak D call TRBD2 (6 bases). The germline V gene has CDR1 SGHKS and CDR2 YYEKEE (reference sequence). V lost 4 bases and J lost 0, with 15 bases in between. This CDR3 is built from 16 residues. CDR3 amino acids: CASSPQGGGSTDTQYF. Here the CDR3 DNA reads TGTGCCAGCAGCCCTCAGGGTGGGGGGAGCACAGATACGCAGTATTTT.

The chain is built from TRBV6-4 and TRBJ2-1, with 11 positions matching TRBD2. CDR1 MRHNA and CDR2 SNTAGT come from the germline V gene. This CDR3 comprises 16 residues. The J segment lost 0 bases and the V segment lost 10 bases, leaving 8 bases of the junction unmatched. CDR3 residues: CATKGTSGISYNEQFF. DNA for the CDR3: TGTGCCACCAAGGGGACTAGCGGTATCTCCTACAATGAGCAGTTCTTC.

V is TRBV28 and J is TRBJ2-1; 9 bases are shared with TRBD2. V was pared by 6 bases and J by 8 bases, with 8 bases of the junction left unmatched. CDR1 and CDR2 (germline): MDHEN, SYDVKM. This CDR3 has 14 amino acids. Written as DNA, the CDR3 is TGTGCCAGCAGGATGAGCGGGGGGAGGGATGAGCAGTTCTTC. This sequence encodes CASRMSGGRDEQFF.

The V and J genes are TRBV4-2 and TRBJ2-7, with 8 nucleotides matching TRBD1. Trimming removed 1 base from V and 0 bases from J; junction bases left unmatched: 14. This CDR3 comprises 19 residues. Looked up from germline, CDR1 is LGHNA and CDR2 is YNFKEQ. CDR3 in amino acids: CASSQVKSGGQDFSYEQYF. The CDR3 DNA is TGTGCCAGCAGCCAAGTAAAATCAGGGGGACAGGATTTCTCCTACGAGCAGTACTTC.

The V gene is TRBV29-1, the J gene TRBJ2-7; unclear D gene. V was clipped by 3 bases and J by 0 bases, with 12 bases between them. The CDR3 extends over 14 amino acids. Germline V lookup: CDR1 SQVTM, CDR2 ANQGSEA. For the CDR3, the DNA is TGCAGCGTTGAGGTCCCGGGTACCTCCTACGAGCAGTACTTC. This encodes CSVEVPGTSYEQYF.

The sample holds many counts of this clone. CDR3 nucleotide sequence: TGTGCCAGCAGCCTCGGGACAGAAATCACAGATACGCAGTATTTT. This encodes CASSLGTEITDTQYF. This sequence joins TRBV5-8 and TRBJ2-3; TRBD1 matches at 7 bases. The J segment lost 2 bases and the V segment lost 4 bases, leaving 7 bases of the junction unmatched. The CDR3 extends over 15 amino acids. Germline CDR1 and CDR2: SGHTS and YDEGEE.

This clone has more than one count but fewer than ten. V and J are TRBV13 and TRBJ2-2; no clear D. V was pared by 3 bases and J by 6 bases, with 14 bases between. The CDR3 runs 15 residues. Germline V gene lookup returns CDR1 PRHDT and CDR2 FYEKMQ (reference sequence). The CDR3 region is CASSFGRSSSGELFF. CDR3 nucleotide sequence: TGTGCCAGCAGCTTTGGTAGAAGTTCGTCCGGGGAGCTGTTTTTT.

This rearrangement joins TRBV30 to TRBJ1-5; D is perhaps TRBD1 (5 bases). The ends were cut back, 5 bases at V and 5 bases at J, with 10 bases in the middle. This CDR3 is 12 amino acids long. Germline V gives CDR1 GTSNPN, CDR2 SVGIG (reference sequence). The CDR3 is CAWGGGDQPQHF. The CDR3 DNA reads as TGTGCCTGGGGGGGAGGGGATCAGCCCCAGCATTTT.

V is TRBV11-2 and J is TRBJ1-1; a weak D match, TRBD1 (5 bases). The CDR3 is 17 residues long. CDR1 is SGHAT, CDR2 FQNNGV, per germline. V was clipped by 4 bases and J by 0 bases, with 18 bases between them. The CDR3 DNA is TGTGCCAGCAGCTCCCAGGGATACAGCCTAATGAACACTGAAGCTTTCTTT. Amino acid sequence: CASSSQGYSLMNTEAFF. Full variable domain (missing parts from reference TRBV11-2 and TRBJ1-1): EAGVAQSPRYKIIEKRQSVAFWCNPISGHATLYWYQQILGQGPKLLIQFQNNGVVDDSQLPKDRFSAERLKGVDSTLKIQPAKLEDSAVYLCASSSQGYSLMNTEAFFGQGTRLTVV.

This clone was detected only once. This chain joins TRBV7-2 and TRBJ2-3; perhaps TRBD2 as D (6 bases). Germline lookup yields CDR1 SGHTA and CDR2 FQGNSA. V was cut by 4 bases and J by 10 bases, with 9 bases left in between. This CDR3 comprises 11 residues. The CDR3 DNA follows: TGTGCCAGCAGCTGGGGGAGGCCGCAGTATTTT. Translating gives CASSWGRPQYF.

The chain carries TRBV7-9 and TRBJ1-6, with 7 bases lining up with TRBD1. The CDR3 covers 15 residues. CDR1 and CDR2 (germline): SEHNR, FQNEAQ (reference sequence). With 1 base clipped from V and 7 bases from J, the junction kept 4 bases outside the gene matches. The CDR3 DNA reads as TGTGCCAGCAGCTTAGAGGGCAGGGGGAATTCACCCCTCCACTTT. Translating it yields CASSLEGRGNSPLHF.

This clone was counted a few times. In nucleotides, the CDR3 is TGTGCCACCAGGGGTGGGGGCGGAAACTCCGGGGAGCTGTTTTTT. Protein sequence: CATRGGGGNSGELFF. The chain has TRBV24-1 and TRBJ2-2, with D perhaps matching TRBD1 (6 bases). CDR3 size: 15 residues. Germline CDR1 and CDR2: KGHDR and SFDVKD. The V end lost 7 bases, the J end lost 6 bases, and 17 bases lay between the germline ends.

The rearrangement uses TRBV7-8 and TRBJ2-5; 7 positions match TRBD1. This CDR3 is 14 amino acids long. Trimming cost V 5 bases and J 0 bases; bases outside gene matches: 3. CDR1 SGHVS and CDR2 FQNEAQ come from the germline V gene. The CDR3 DNA reads as TGTGCCAGCAGCAAAGGGACAGACCAAGAGACCCAGTACTTC. Translation gives CASSKGTDQETQYF.

The chain uses TRBV7-9 and TRBJ2-1, with a tentative D call TRBD1 (6 bases). This CDR3 spans 15 amino acids. Trimming shortened V by 7 bases and J by 4 bases, and 17 bases separated the two germline ends. Germline V lookup: CDR1 SEHNR, CDR2 FQNEAQ (reference sequence). Here the CDR3 DNA reads TGTGCCAGCACCGGAGGACAGCTGAATTACAATGAGCAGTTCTTC. This translates into CASTGGQLNYNEQFF.

The chain carries TRBV6-5 and TRBJ1-4; D unclear. Germline assignment: CDR1 MNHEY and CDR2 SVGAGI. V gave up 7 bases and J gave up 8 bases, with 11 bases separating them. The CDR3 extends over 12 amino acids. The DNA for the CDR3 is TGTGCCAGCACTTTGGGCGTGGAAAAACTGTTTTTT. Protein product: CASTLGVEKLFF.

The chain joins TRBV5-1 to TRBJ1-6; D is ambiguous. The CDR3 totals 14 residues. Germline assignment: CDR1 SGHRS and CDR2 YFSETQ. V was shortened by 4 bases and J by 7 bases, with 12 bases between the two germline ends. CDR3 coding DNA: TGCGCCAGCAGCCCAGAGGACTTAAATTCACCCCTCCACTTT. It yields the protein CASSPEDLNSPLHF.